This TCR beta chain was sequenced for a study of molecular identifiers for immune sequencing clone quantification. In this sample, this clonotype turned up many times. TCRdb processed the PCR reads anew with MiXCR; each CDR3 protein has one entry. This sample has more than 450,000 distinct CDR3 sequences; under 30% occur once, and the top ten carry around 0.8%. This CDR3 region has 16 residues. V lost 3 bases and J lost 3; bases outside the gene matches: 9. Germline CDR1 is SGHTA and CDR2 is FQGNSA. The J gene is TRBJ2-7, the V gene TRBV7-2; 9 bases agree with TRBD1. The clonotype was recovered from a human donor in good health. Some libraries in this study had Jurkat cell RNA spiked in. The source material was naive CD8+ T cells from blood, with Jurkat cell RNA spiked in. Sample subset: FACS-sorted CD8+CD4-CCR7+CD45RA+ naive T cells. The CDR3 reads CASSFDTGTGSYEQYF. The DNA of the CDR3 is TGTGCCAGCAGCTTCGACACCGGGACAGGGAGCTACGAGCAGTACTTC.